The 8 T cell receptor beta chains given below trace back to one sample, sequenced in a study of a mutant IDH1 vaccine in newly diagnosed glioma. The time point was: week 5, during vaccination. Every vaccine dose comprised 300 ug of mutant IDH1 20-mer peptide plus topical imiquimod. The antigens of these receptors remain unknown. Only in-frame clones appear in the TCRdb table, and some are missing; sequencing was by immunoSEQ multiplex PCR. The sample consists of 45,000 to 65,000 clones, around 82% of them appearing once. Source: PBMCs, taken from a glioma patient whose treatment included an IDH1 peptide vaccine. The receptors were gathered from a woman between 18 and 30 years old with glioma. Some clones in this sample may be carry-over from other donors' samples.

The rearrangement links TRBV4-2 to TRBJ1-2, with D unresolved. The CDR3 length is 12 residues. Trimming pared 8 bases from V and 12 bases from J, leaving 19 bases between. Germline V gene data show CDR1 as LGHNA and CDR2 as YNFKEQ. The CDR3 nucleotides are TGTGCCAGCGCCAGCGGCGTTGCAGTTCACACCTTC. Translating gives CASASGVAVHTF.

CDR3 nucleotides: TGTGCCATCAGTGCAGGCAGGGATGAGGCAGATACGCAGTATTTT. Encoded protein: CAISAGRDEADTQYF. The V call is TRBV10-3, the J call TRBJ2-3; perhaps TRBD1 as D (5 bases). There are 15 residues in the CDR3. V was cut by 4 bases and J by 4 bases, with 15 bases left in between. CDR1 and CDR2 from the germline V gene are ENHRY and SYGVKD.

V is TRBV6-1 and J is TRBJ1-4; possibly TRBD1 for D (6 bases). The CDR3 runs to 15 residues. Germline V CDR1 and CDR2: MNHNS, SASEGT. V was shortened by 1 base and J by 7 bases, with 13 bases between the two germline ends. Written as DNA, the CDR3 is TGTGCCAGCAGTGAAGTTGGGGGGCATGGTGAAAAACTGTTTTTT. Its translation is CASSEVGGHGEKLFF.

The chain has TRBV6-5 and TRBJ1-1; the D is unclear. Germline-derived CDR1 and CDR2 are MNHEY and SVGAGI. Trimming shortened V by 0 bases and J by 0 bases, and 8 bases separated the two germline ends. This CDR3 contains 15 residues. CDR3 protein: CASSYSTGMNTEAFF. Here the CDR3 DNA reads TGTGCCAGCAGTTACTCGACGGGGATGAACACTGAAGCTTTCTTT.

The rearrangement uses TRBV9 and TRBJ1-6, with a tentative D call TRBD1 (5 bases). Per the germline V gene, CDR1 is SGDLS and CDR2 is YYNGEE. V lost 2 bases and J 13 bases, leaving 16 bases between the germline ends. The CDR3 loop spans 14 amino acids. The CDR3 region is CASSVGTGGFPLHF. The CDR3 DNA reads TGTGCCAGCAGCGTGGGGACTGGCGGTTTCCCCCTCCACTTT. Combining the CDR3 with reference TRBV9 and TRBJ1-6 gives the whole variable domain DSGVTQTPKHLITATGQRVTLRCSPRSGDLSVYWYQQSLDQGLQFLIQYYNGEERAKGNILERFSAQQFPDLHSELNLSSLELGDSALYFCASSVGTGGFPLHFGNGTRLTVT.

The chain has TRBV20-1 and TRBJ2-4; TRBD2 might be the D (6 bases). The CDR3 runs 11 residues. Germline CDR1 is DFQATT and CDR2 is SNEGSKA (reference sequence). Trimming removed 6 bases at V and 5 bases at J, with 8 bases between. The DNA for the CDR3 is TGCAGTGCCCGACTAGAAAACATTCAGTACTTC. Translated, it gives CSARLENIQYF.

The chain couples TRBV15 to TRBJ2-3, with D hard to call. CDR1 and CDR2 (germline): LNHNV, YYDKDF (reference sequence). The ends were cut back, 4 bases at V and 5 bases at J, with 13 bases in the middle. The CDR3 contains 14 residues. The chain's CDR3 is CATSTSIGRDTQYF. As DNA, the CDR3 is TGTGCCACCAGCACCAGCATTGGCAGAGATACGCAGTATTTT. Full variable domain (outside the CDR3, taken from reference TRBV15 and TRBJ2-3): DAMVIQNPRYQVTQFGKPVTLSCSQTLNHNVMYWYQQKSSQAPKLLFHYYDKDFNNEADTPDNFQSRRPNTSFCFLDIRSPGLGDTAMYLCATSTSIGRDTQYFGPGTRLTVL.

This chain links TRBV19 with TRBJ2-3, with TRBD1 identical over 8 bases. Trimming took 5 bases from V and 5 from J; bases not matched to a gene: 9. In germline, CDR1 is LNHDA, CDR2 SQIVND (reference sequence). The CDR3 has 15 amino acids. DNA for the CDR3: TGTGCCAGTAGTCCCCCGGACAGGGTTCGAGATACGCAGTATTTT. The encoded protein is CASSPPDRVRDTQYF.